This T cell receptor beta chain was obtained from a study of T-cell reconstitution after alpha-beta-depleted transplantation in children. Findings and limits, study-wide: Newly generated T cells supplied most T-cell counts and diversity one year post-transplant. TCRbeta diversity was high at day 60 in some patients (a result of surviving recipient T cells and thymic progenitors). As was reported, about two months after transplant, alpha-beta T cells came from several hundred expanded graft clones.

TCRbeta library construction was performed incorporating unique molecular identifiers. TCRdb processed the PCR reads anew with MiXCR; each CDR3 protein has one entry. The top ten clones hold about 41% of a sample with just under 350,000 distinct CDR3 sequences, around 15% of them seen once. Germline CDR1 and CDR2: MGHRA and YSYEKL. The V segment lost 4 bases and the J segment 5 bases; nucleotides outside the gene matches: 5. This CDR3 has 14 residues. About this clonotype itself: The antigen remains unidentified.

The chain recombines TRBV4-1 with TRBJ2-5; TRBD1 matches at 9 bases. The sequence came from a male patient aged 2 to 10 who had a stem cell transplant for acute lymphoblastic leukemia, so the T cells may come from the graft donor. This specimen was PBMCs, mostly from graft donor cells, taken 360 days after TCRalphabeta/CD19-depleted stem cell transplant. CDR3 protein: CASSLWTGDETQYF. The CDR3 DNA is TGCGCCAGCAGCCTATGGACAGGGGACGAGACCCAGTACTTC.